Presented here are 22 T cell receptor beta chains from one specimen sequenced in a study of OX40 agonist ivuxolimab in advanced cancers. TCRdb's copy holds only in-frame clones and misses some; the assay was immunoSEQ multiplex PCR. The repertoire holds around 35,000 clones, with nearly 80% as singletons. The material sequenced was CD4+ or CD8+ T cells sorted from blood, taken in a trial of the OX40 agonist ivuxolimab. These receptors came from an adult with an advanced solid tumor such as melanoma, head and neck, liver or kidney cancer.

V gene TRBV30 combines with J gene TRBJ2-7, with D unresolved. Germline V CDR1 and CDR2: GTSNPN, SVGIG (reference sequence). The CDR3 extends over 13 amino acids. V was cut by 0 bases and J by 3 bases, with 9 bases left in between. CDR3 in amino acids: CAWSVRRNYEQYF. The CDR3 DNA reads TGTGCCTGGAGTGTCCGTCGGAACTACGAGCAGTACTTC.

The CDR3 region has the DNA TGTGCCAGCAGCTTTAATCAGGGAGCTAACTATGGCTACACCTTC. Its protein is CASSFNQGANYGYTF. V is TRBV7-8 and J is TRBJ1-2; possibly TRBD1 for D (5 bases). Trimming cost V 3 bases and J 0 bases, with 11 bases left between them. The germline V gene has CDR1 SGHVS and CDR2 FQNEAQ. The CDR3 extends over 15 amino acids.

The CDR3 is CASRDRTYEQYF. As DNA, the CDR3 is TGCGCCAGCCGGGACAGAACCTACGAGCAGTACTTC. The chain couples TRBV5-1 to TRBJ2-7; 7 positions agree with TRBD1. V gave up 7 bases and J gave up 2 bases; unmatched junction bases: 3. The CDR3 extends over 12 amino acids. Germline V CDR1 and CDR2: SGHRS, YFSETQ. Variable domain in full (rest from reference TRBV5-1 and TRBJ2-7): KAGVTQTPRYLIKTRGQQVTLSCSPISGHRSVSWYQQTPGQGLQFLFEYFSETQRNKGNFPGRFSGRQFSNSRSEMNVSTLELGDSALYLCASRDRTYEQYFGPGTRLTVT.

This clone was observed a handful of times. V and J are TRBV19 and TRBJ1-1; D is perhaps TRBD1 (6 bases). This CDR3 has 15 amino acids. Trimming stripped 5 bases from V and 5 bases from J, with 18 bases between. CDR1 is LNHDA and CDR2 is SQIVND in the germline V gene (reference sequence). CDR3 nucleotide sequence: TGTGCCAGTAGTCCACCGGACAGATTAGGGACTGAAGCTTTCTTT. Amino acids: CASSPPDRLGTEAFF.

The CDR3 coding sequence is TGTGCCAGCAATACCCACAGCACAGATACGCAGTATTTT. It codes for CASNTHSTDTQYF. The genes are TRBV25-1 and TRBJ2-3; D is unresolved. Deletions cut 7 bases from V and 0 bases from J, with 8 bases between. CDR1 and CDR2 from the germline V gene are MGHDK and SYGVNS. CDR3 length equals 13 residues.

J is TRBJ2-1 and V is TRBV6-1; tentatively, D is TRBD1 (6 bases). Germline CDR1 and CDR2: MNHNS and SASEGT. CDR3 length: 14 residues. Trimming pared 4 bases from V and 7 bases from J, leaving 14 bases between. CDR3 loop: CASSARTALNEQFF. The CDR3 bases are TGTGCCAGCAGTGCGAGGACAGCCCTTAATGAGCAGTTCTTC.

The chain has TRBV28 and TRBJ2-5, with 9 positions matching TRBD1. CDR3 size: 15 residues. CDR1 and CDR2 (germline): MDHEN, SYDVKM. With V trimmed by 5 bases and J by 5 bases, 9 bases remained unmatched. The CDR3 region is CASSLLPGQGETQYF. The CDR3 DNA sequence: TGTGCCAGCAGTCTACTCCCGGGACAGGGTGAGACCCAGTACTTC.

Comment on this clone: Other nucleotide sequences in the sample specify the same CDR3. The rearrangement uses TRBV19 and TRBJ2-5, with D uncertain. Germline assignment: CDR1 LNHDA and CDR2 SQIVND (reference sequence). This CDR3 is built from 11 residues. Trimming pared 6 bases from V and 4 bases from J, leaving 6 bases between. DNA for the CDR3: TGTGCCAGTAGGATGGGAGAGACCCAGTACTTC. Its protein is CASRMGETQYF.

Comment on this clone: One end of the junction fails to match germline, which may point to a read error. The V and J genes are TRBV6-1 and TRBJ2-3; D not resolved. Germline V lookup: CDR1 MNHNS, CDR2 SASEGT. The CDR3 covers 13 residues. This CDR3 is CASRKTASDTRYF. CDR3 in DNA: TGTGCCAGCAGAAAGACGGCGTCAGATACGCGGTATTTT.

The genes are TRBV6-4 and TRBJ2-1; 7 bases are shared with TRBD2. The trim removed 4 bases at V and 7 bases at J, leaving 7 bases unmatched. Per germline, CDR1 MRHNA and CDR2 SNTAGT. This CDR3 has 14 residues. CDR3 region: CASSVSGAGNEQFF. The CDR3 region has the DNA TGTGCCAGCAGTGTGAGCGGGGCGGGGAATGAGCAGTTCTTC.

The chain has TRBV7-9 and TRBJ2-1, with a possible D match to TRBD2 (5 bases). CDR3 length equals 12 residues. V gave up 5 bases and J gave up 7 bases, with 9 bases separating them. Germline V gene lookup returns CDR1 SEHNR and CDR2 FQNEAQ (reference sequence). The CDR3 loop reads CASSISVNEQFF. CDR3 in DNA: TGTGCCAGCAGCATTAGCGTAAATGAGCAGTTCTTC.

The CDR3 coding sequence is TGTGCCAGCAGCCCTCGATATTTGAACACTGAAGCTTTCTTT. It is translated as CASSPRYLNTEAFF. The V and J genes are TRBV7-9 and TRBJ1-1; D not resolved. This CDR3 is 14 amino acids long. Trimming shortened V by 5 bases and J by 0 bases, and 10 bases separated the two germline ends. The germline CDR1 and CDR2 sequences are SEHNR and FQNEAQ (reference sequence).

This clone was recorded a few times. The gene calls are TRBV7-2 and TRBJ2-7, with a tentative D call TRBD1 (5 bases). The CDR3 spans 12 residues. V was trimmed by 0 bases and J by 7 bases, leaving 7 bases between them. CDR1 and CDR2 (germline): SGHTA, FQGNSA. This CDR3 reads CASSLAQGEQYF. The CDR3 DNA reads TGTGCCAGCAGCTTAGCCCAGGGAGAGCAGTACTTC.

This clone is a singleton in its sample. This sequence joins TRBV29-1 and TRBJ2-1, with D perhaps matching TRBD2 (6 bases). CDR1 and CDR2 from the germline V gene are SQVTM and ANQGSEA. The CDR3 loop spans 12 amino acids. V was shortened by 7 bases and J by 2 bases, with 9 bases between the two germline ends. This CDR3 reads CSGLETYNEQFF. In nucleotides, the CDR3 is TGCAGCGGACTAGAGACCTACAATGAGCAGTTCTTC.

The chain uses TRBV27 and TRBJ1-6; the D gene is possibly TRBD1 (5 bases). This CDR3 has 14 amino acids. V was cut by 2 bases and J by 7 bases, with 9 bases left in between. Germline V gives CDR1 MNHEY, CDR2 SMNVEV (reference sequence). The CDR3 sequence: CASSLPQGNSPLHF. In DNA form, the CDR3 reads TGTGCCAGCAGTTTACCTCAGGGAAATTCACCCCTCCACTTT.

This clone was recorded a few times. The gene calls are TRBV5-8 and TRBJ2-2; D is tentatively TRBD1 or TRBD2 (6 bases each). CDR1 is SGHTS, CDR2 YDEGEE, per germline. There are 15 residues in the CDR3. With 4 bases removed from V and 1 base from J, the gap between germline ends came to 11 bases. In nucleotides, the CDR3 is TGTGCCAGCAGCGCGGGACAATGGAACACCGGGGAGCTGTTTTTT. It encodes CASSAGQWNTGELFF. Complete variable domain (other parts from reference TRBV5-8 and TRBJ2-2): EAGVTQSPTHLIKTRGQQATLRCSPISGHTSVYWYQQALGLGLQFLLWYDEGEERNRGNFPPRFSGRQFPNYSSELNVNALELEDSALYLCASSAGQWNTGELFFGEGSRLTVL.

The CDR3 here is CASSDAGSYNEQFF. The CDR3 DNA reads TGTGCCAGCAGTGATGCAGGATCCTACAATGAGCAGTTCTTC. This chain connects TRBV2 to TRBJ2-1; D uncertain. V was shortened by 3 bases and J by 1 base, with 7 bases between the two germline ends. Germline CDR1 reads SNHLY; CDR2 reads FYNNEI. The CDR3 totals 14 residues.

The genes are TRBV5-1 and TRBJ2-3; 11 nucleotides align to TRBD1. The CDR3 has 17 residues. CDR1 and CDR2 from the germline V gene are SGHRS and YFSETQ. With 3 bases clipped from V and 3 bases from J, the junction kept 9 bases outside the gene matches. CDR3 bases: TGCGCCAGCAGCTACATGGGACAGGGGGGAGTAACAGATACGCAGTATTTT. It yields the protein CASSYMGQGGVTDTQYF.

The chain uses TRBV6-6 and TRBJ1-5; 9 positions match TRBD1. There are 14 residues in the CDR3. The V gene's germline CDR1 is MNHNY and CDR2 SVGAGI (reference sequence). V lost 8 bases to trimming and J lost 3 bases; unmatched junction nucleotides: 5. CDR3: CASLDRGFNQPQHF. In DNA form, the CDR3 reads TGTGCCAGCTTGGACAGGGGTTTCAATCAGCCCCAGCATTTT.

The chain combines TRBV7-8 with TRBJ2-5, with D maybe TRBD2 (6 bases). The tail of the sequence fits TRBJ2-7 better, so the J call may be wrong. CDR1 is SGHVS, CDR2 FQNEAQ, per germline. The CDR3 runs 15 residues. The CDR3 loop is CASSLEVGLIYEQYF. DNA for the CDR3: TGTGCCAGCAGCTTAGAAGTGGGACTCATCTACGAGCAGTACTTC.

This clone has just a few counts. The rearrangement joins TRBV19 to TRBJ2-7; TRBD1 agrees at 7 bases. The V and J ends lost 6 bases and 0 bases, in that order; junction bases with no gene match: 11. The CDR3 has 16 amino acids. Germline CDR1 LNHDA, CDR2 SQIVND (reference sequence). The CDR3 DNA reads as TGTGCCAGTAGAAAAGAAGGGGGACAGAGCTCCTACGAGCAGTACTTC. Translating it yields CASRKEGGQSSYEQYF.

The rearrangement links TRBV7-9 to TRBJ1-5, with a weak D call TRBD1 (5 bases). V lost 5 bases and J 4 bases, leaving 15 bases between the germline ends. Germline loops: CDR1 SEHNR, CDR2 FQNEAQ (reference sequence). This CDR3 is built from 15 residues. The CDR3 nucleotides read TGTGCCAGCAGCCCTGGGCAGGGTGGGAATCAGCCCCAGCATTTT. Translation: CASSPGQGGNQPQHF.